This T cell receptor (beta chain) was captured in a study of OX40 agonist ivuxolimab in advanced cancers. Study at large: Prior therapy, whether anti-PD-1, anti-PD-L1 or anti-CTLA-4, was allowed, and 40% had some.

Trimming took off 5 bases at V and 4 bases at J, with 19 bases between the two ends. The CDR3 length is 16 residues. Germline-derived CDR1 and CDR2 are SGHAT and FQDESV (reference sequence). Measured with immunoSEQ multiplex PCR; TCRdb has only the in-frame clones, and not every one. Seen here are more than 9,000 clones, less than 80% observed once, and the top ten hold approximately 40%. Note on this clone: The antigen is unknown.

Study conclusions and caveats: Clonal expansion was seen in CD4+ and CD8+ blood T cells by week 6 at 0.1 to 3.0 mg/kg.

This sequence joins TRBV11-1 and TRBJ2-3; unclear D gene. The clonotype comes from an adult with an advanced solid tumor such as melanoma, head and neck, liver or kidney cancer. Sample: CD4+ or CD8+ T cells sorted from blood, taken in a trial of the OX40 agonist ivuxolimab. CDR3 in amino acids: CASSPSARVNPDTQYF. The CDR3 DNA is TGTGCCAGCAGCCCGTCAGCGAGAGTGAATCCAGATACGCAGTATTTT.